This is a list of T cell receptor beta chains from one sample in a study of cytomegalovirus exposure and HLA in healthy donors. This table comes from immunoSEQ multiplex PCR, and its TCRdb copy is limited to in-frame clones, with some not included. The sample carries about 190,000 clones, almost 75% recorded once. The specimen sequenced was PBMCs. The receptors derive from a woman in her 30s in good health and CMV-seropositive. Both conserved end residues are part of each CDR3. Each record gives: clone size, J gene, D gene, V gene, CDR3 protein, CDR3 DNA. D genes are given only for firm matches. Clone size, where shown, is once, few, many, or a class for clones that have expanded.

>few|TRBJ1-5|NA|TRBV6-1
CASGAGSRPQHF
TGTGCCAGCGGTGCCGGGTCTAGGCCCCAGCATTTT
>few|TRBJ2-7|TRBD1|TRBV28
CASSPSGQGRGVYYEQYF
TGTGCCAGCAGTCCCTCCGGACAGGGGCGAGGGGTTTATTACGAGCAGTACTTC
>NA|TRBJ2-1|NA|TRBV27
CASNPLGSGSYNEQFF
TGTGCCAGCAACCCTCTCGGCAGCGGCTCCTACAATGAGCAGTTCTTC
>once|TRBJ2-7|TRBD1|TRBV7-9
CASSLGGQVGEQYF
TGTGCCAGCAGCTTAGGGGGACAGGTTGGGGAGCAGTACTTC
>few|TRBJ2-1|TRBD2|TRBV7-7
CASSPPGGNEQFF
TGTGCCAGCAGCCCCCCGGGGGGGAATGAGCAGTTCTTC
>NA|TRBJ2-7|NA|TRBV5-1
CASSLSRGVNEQYF
TGCGCCAGCAGCTTGAGCAGGGGGGTCAACGAGCAGTACTTC
>NA|TRBJ1-2|TRBD1|TRBV5-6
CASSAPGQGGYGYTF
TGTGCCAGCAGCGCACCGGGACAGGGAGGCTATGGCTACACCTTC
>few|TRBJ2-2|TRBD2|TRBV14
CASSQEASGAFTGELFF
TGTGCCAGCAGCCAAGAGGCTAGCGGGGCTTTCACCGGGGAGCTGTTTTTT
>NA|TRBJ1-5|NA|TRBV28
CASSTGVNSNQPQHF
TGTGCCAGCAGTACGGGGGTAAATAGCAATCAGCCCCAGCATTTT
>NA|TRBJ2-1|NA|TRBV5-4
CASSTQNNEQFF
TGTGCCAGCAGCACTCAAAACAATGAGCAGTTCTTC
>NA|TRBJ2-5|TRBD1|TRBV5-1
CASRRTGEETQYF
TGCGCCAGCAGACGGACAGGGGAAGAGACCCAGTACTTC
>NA|TRBJ2-7|TRBD1|TRBV19
CASRGQGRNEQYF
TGTGCCAGTAGGGGACAGGGGAGGAACGAGCAGTACTTC
>NA|TRBJ1-5|NA|TRBV19
CASSAQGRNQPQHF
TGTGCCAGTAGTGCTCAGGGGCGCAATCAGCCCCAGCATTTT
>NA|TRBJ1-6|NA|TRBV28
CASSLIESPLHF
TGTGCCAGCAGCCTGATAGAGTCACCCCTCCACTTT
>NA|TRBJ1-5|NA|TRBV6-1
CASSDGPSQPQHF
TGTGCCAGCAGTGATGGCCCCTCACAACCCCAGCATTTT
>few|TRBJ1-5|NA|TRBV7-9
CASTRGQGFEPQHF
TGTGCCAGCACCCGGGGTCAAGGGTTCGAACCCCAGCATTTT
>NA|TRBJ2-1|TRBD2|TRBV28
CASTGGGTGYNEQFF
TGTGCCAGCACCGGGGGGGGGACGGGGTACAATGAGCAGTTCTTC
>NA|TRBJ2-1|TRBD2|TRBV2
CASSERGPSGSYNGQFF
TGTGCCAGCAGTGAAAGGGGCCCTAGCGGCTCCTACAATGGGCAGTTCTTC
>NA|TRBJ1-1|NA|TRBV11-2
CASSLAGRLGPEAFF
TGTGCCAGCAGCTTAGCCGGGAGACTTGGGCCTGAAGCTTTCTTT
>NA|TRBJ2-7|NA|TRBV28
CASSFVAYYEQYF
TGTGCCAGCAGTTTTGTGGCTTACTACGAGCAGTACTTC
>once|TRBJ2-2|NA|TRBV7-9
CASSFSVEHYSANTGELFF
TGTGCCAGCAGCTTCTCGGTGGAGCACTATTCCGCGAACACCGGGGAGCTGTTTTTT
>NA|TRBJ1-1|NA|TRBV7-6
CASSLAGDTEAFF
TGTGCCAGCAGCTTGGCGGGGGACACTGAAGCTTTCTTT
>NA|TRBJ2-7|TRBD2|TRBV7-6
CASSPTSSSGSYEQYF
TGTGCCAGCAGCCCAACGTCTAGTAGCGGGAGTTACGAGCAGTACTTC
>NA|TRBJ1-2|NA|TRBV27
CASSLGQYYGYTF
TGTGCCAGCAGTCTTGGACAATACTATGGCTACACCTTC
>NA|TRBJ1-1|NA|TRBV29-1
CSVQQDTEAFF
TGCAGCGTGCAACAGGACACTGAAGCTTTCTTT
>NA|TRBJ1-5|NA|TRBV28
CASSFFGKGHGNQPQHF
TGTGCCAGCAGTTTCTTCGGTAAGGGGCATGGCAATCAGCCCCAGCATTTT
>NA|TRBJ2-7|NA|TRBV13
CASTIAESSYEQYF
TGTGCCAGCACTATAGCGGAGTCCTCCTACGAGCAGTACTTC
>NA|TRBJ2-1|NA|TRBV6-4
CASSDSGGSREQFF
TGTGCCAGCAGTGACTCTGGGGGGTCGAGAGAGCAGTTCTTC
>NA|TRBJ2-2|NA|TRBV11-1
CASSLNRVTAGELFF
TGTGCCAGCAGCTTAAACAGGGTGACGGCCGGGGAGCTGTTTTTT
>NA|TRBJ1-2|TRBD1|TRBV28
CASSLNRGEVYGYTF
TGTGCCAGCAGTTTGAACAGGGGGGAGGTCTATGGCTACACCTTC
>NA|TRBJ1-1|TRBD1|TRBV27
CASRTTDRGRSENTEAFF
TGTGCCAGCAGGACGACGGACAGGGGGCGGAGTGAGAACACTGAAGCTTTCTTT
>NA|TRBJ2-7|TRBD2|TRBV5-1
CASSLTLAGSPYEQYF
TGCGCCAGCAGCTTGACATTAGCGGGAAGTCCCTACGAGCAGTACTTC
>NA|TRBJ2-1|TRBD2|TRBV4-1
CASSYASGPYNEQFF
TGCGCCAGCAGCTACGCTAGCGGGCCTTACAATGAGCAGTTCTTC
>NA|TRBJ2-1|NA|TRBV11-2
CASSLEANEQFF
TGTGCCAGCAGCCTCGAGGCCAATGAGCAGTTCTTC
>NA|TRBJ2-1|NA|TRBV6-5
CASSYSRRAGGQFF
TGTGCCAGCAGTTACTCTAGGAGGGCCGGGGGGCAGTTCTTC
>NA|TRBJ2-1|NA|TRBV5-1
CASRASSLYNEQFF
TGCGCCAGCAGAGCGAGCTCGCTATACAATGAGCAGTTCTTC
>NA|TRBJ2-7|NA|TRBV6-1
CASNFAYEQYF
TGTGCCAGCAACTTTGCCTACGAGCAGTACTTC
>NA|TRBJ1-4|NA|TRBV5-8
CASSLWRTNEKLFF
TGTGCCAGCAGCTTGTGGAGAACTAATGAAAAACTGTTTTTT
>NA|TRBJ2-7|NA|TRBV21-1
CASGTLAFNSYEQYF
TGTGCCAGCGGTACACTAGCGTTCAACTCCTACGAGCAGTACTTC
>NA|TRBJ2-7|TRBD1|TRBV7-9
CSSSTDGTGVLYEQYF
TGTTCCAGCAGCACAGATGGGACAGGGGTCCTCTACGAGCAGTACTTC